This T cell receptor (beta chain) was sequenced for a study of CD8+ T cells in alopecia areata (dated by TCRdb to 2017 to 2018). A note on the overall study: The treated patients took part in an open-label pilot trial in which moderate-to-severe alopecia areata was treated with oral tofacitinib at 5 to 10 mg twice daily. Tofacitinib was administered for 6 to 18 months, and 6 months of follow-up off drug were then conducted to assess delayed response and recurrence. Disease severity in treated patients was measured with the SALT score, which quantifies the percentage of affected scalp surface area. To study T cell clonal expansion in alopecia areata, the researchers applied high-throughput TCRbeta sequencing to both the C3H/HeJ mouse model and human patients. Scalp tissue and sorted CD4+ and CD8+ peripheral blood T cells from patchy and totalis/universalis alopecia areata patients and from healthy controls were covered by human TCRbeta sequencing. Biopsies were taken from tofacitinib-treated patients at baseline and again at 4 and 24 weeks into treatment, and several of those patients also had a later scalp biopsy. Scalp clonality was compared among normal scalp (n=4), patchy alopecia areata scalp (n=8), and alopecia totalis/universalis scalp (n=8). RNA was obtained with the PAXgene miRNA kit for fixed scalp, the miRNeasy kit for PBMCs, and the RNeasy kit for mouse skin. immunoSEQ multiplex PCR using 35 Vbeta forward primers and 13 Jbeta reverse primers was used to amplify TCRbeta CDR3 regions.

Library preparation was by the immunoSEQ multiplex PCR assay. RNA was extracted from all samples and reverse transcribed into cDNA, which served as template for TCR sequencing. SuperScript III was used for first-strand cDNA synthesis, primed with a 2:1 mix of oligo-dT and random hexamers. A synthetic immune receptor repertoire was used to assess amplification bias, and residual bias was removed computationally. The paper's data handling went like this. After raw reads were preprocessed to remove errors, the CDR3 was defined following IMGT conventions as running from the conserved cysteine to phenylalanine. To get clonality, Shannon entropy was normalized by log2 of the number of productive unique TCRs and the result was subtracted from 1. Whether each scalp clone was CD4 or CD8 was inferred by checking scalp TCRbeta sequences against the CD4 and CD8 repertoires from sorted blood. In its TCRdb copy, this immuneACCESS table keeps in-frame sequences only and misses some clones. Where compared with another copy, unresolved V genes explain less than half of these, and the others have no known cause. V and J calls and clone size are those listed in that table; D and trimming were worked out from the DNA. This sample is represented by approximately 140,000 clones; 80% to 90% of them were singletons. Roughly 25% of the sample comes from the top ten.

The research as a whole found: The treated cohort was small, with a single nonresponder, so links between baseline CD8+ expansion and response need larger studies. Unlike mouse skin, which is dominated by gammadelta T cells, normal human skin has resident alphabeta T cells that are also sequenced, and this complicates analysis of the scalp TCR repertoire. Compared with normal scalp, lesional scalp, particularly in alopecia totalis/universalis, had higher clonality and more expanded CD8+ clones, which suggests antigenic drive. With tofacitinib, both scalp clonality and the number of expanded CD8+ clones among the top 100 scalp clones went down significantly. During tofacitinib treatment, many expanded lesional clones remained in scalp and blood, and this persistence may partly explain relapse after treatment is stopped. TCR sequences shared between patients were less clear than in mice, possibly partly because of HLA diversity in the patient population.

Reading the label with the study, this specimen's time point is: more than 3 weeks on oral tofacitinib. This sample's treatment or condition label indicates: oral pan-JAK inhibitor, 5-10 mg twice daily. Lesional scalp punch biopsies and peripheral blood were obtained from alopecia areata patients. PBMCs were isolated by density centrifugation and stained for CD3, CD4 and CD8, after which CD4+ and CD8+ T cells were sorted on a FACSAria. As for this clone: The antigen this receptor binds is unknown. Within one base of it there is no much larger clone, and no base qualities were kept.

The source was CD8+ T cells sorted from blood, collected at week 4, from a patient treated with tofacitinib. The receptor comes from a human donor with alopecia areata.

The CDR3 is CASSHLGGEQYF. The base sequence is TGCGCCAGCAGCCACCTGGGGGGCGAGCAGTACTTC. The V gene is TRBV4-3 and the J gene is TRBJ2-7; matching of 6 bases hints at TRBD2 as the D gene. Looking up the germline V gene yields CDR1 LGHNA and CDR2 YSLEER. The germline ends are 9 bases apart after V is trimmed by 3 bases and J by 6 bases. The CDR3 covers 12 residues, taking in both the cysteine and the phenylalanine. Only the CDR3 portion is preserved as DNA: 36 bases, with reading frame beginning at the first base.